Listed below are T cell receptor beta chains from one sample, sequenced in a study of T cell responses to AZD1222 COVID-19 vaccine. Assay: immunoSEQ multiplex PCR; the TCRdb copy retains only in-frame clones and omits some. The sample yields 80,000 or so clones, about 87% seen once. The sample consisted of peripheral blood, taken on day 0 of AZD1222 vaccination. Receptors originate from an adult in good health. CDR3s include the opening cysteine and the closing phenylalanine or tryptophan. A D gene is named only where the DNA matches it firmly. Some rows have no size entry. The others give once, few or many, or a class for an expanded clone.

>NA|NA|TRBJ2-3|TRBV5-1
TGCGCCAGCAGCACCCCTAGCACAGATACGCAGTATTTT
CASSTPSTDTQYF
>NA|TRBD1|TRBJ2-2|TRBV2
TGTGCCAGCACGGGACAGGCCACCGGGGAGCTGTTTTTT
CASTGQATGELFF
>NA|NA|TRBJ1-1|TRBV25-1
TGTGCCAGCATGCATGGAAAGAGTGAAGCTTTCTTT
CASMHGKSEAFF
>NA|NA|TRBJ1-1|TRBV6-5
TGTGCCAGCACCAATTCTGTGAACACTGAAGCTTTCTTT
CASTNSVNTEAFF
>NA|NA|TRBJ2-2|TRBV6-5
TGTGCCAGCAGCTTAGAGGGGCCCACCGGGGAGCTGTTTTTT
CASSLEGPTGELFF
>NA|NA|TRBJ2-1|TRBV7-9
TGTGCCAGCAGCTTCCCCGGCAGGGAGGACAATGAGCAGTTCTTC
CASSFPGREDNEQFF
>NA|NA|TRBJ1-2|TRBV6-1
TGTGCCAGCAGTGAAGGCGGGGCTAACTATGGCTACACCTTC
CASSEGGANYGYTF
>NA|TRBD2|TRBJ2-7|TRBV18
TGTGCCAGCTCACAGCAAGACGGACTAGCTGGCGAGCAGTACTTC
CASSQQDGLAGEQYF
>once|NA|TRBJ1-5|TRBV15
TGTGCCACCAGCGGTTTAGGGGATTTCAATCAGCCCCAGCATTTT
CATSGLGDFNQPQHF
>few|NA|TRBJ2-7|TRBV5-8
TGTGCCAGCAGCTTGCCTCCCGCCTACGAGCAGTACTTC
CASSLPPAYEQYF
>NA|NA|TRBJ2-1|TRBV11-2
TGTGCCAGCAGCCCGAGGGACGGCCCCCACTACAATGAGCAGTTCTTC
CASSPRDGPHYNEQFF
>NA|NA|TRBJ1-2|TRBV6-5
TGTGCCAGCAGTCCCTTGGGCAGGGTAGAGGGCTACACCTTC
CASSPLGRVEGYTF
>NA|NA|TRBJ1-6|TRBV7-9
TGTGCCAGCAGCTTGGTCAGGGGAAATTCACCCCTCCACTTT
CASSLVRGNSPLHF
>NA|NA|TRBJ1-6|TRBV30
TGTGCCTGGAGCGTGGGGAGTACCCTCCACTTT
CAWSVGSTLHF
>NA|NA|TRBJ1-2|TRBV12-3/TRBV12-4
TGTGCCAGCAGTCCTAACTCACTACATGGCTACACCTTC
CASSPNSLHGYTF
>NA|NA|TRBJ1-1|TRBV18
TGTGCCAGCTCAGAGGGACTGAACACTGAAGCTTTCTTT
CASSEGLNTEAFF
>NA|NA|TRBJ1-2|TRBV7-9
TGTGCCAGCAGCTTACTAGGGGTCGGTGGCTACACCTTC
CASSLLGVGGYTF
>NA|NA|TRBJ1-6|TRBV5-5
TGTGCCAGCAGCTGGCGTAGCTCCTATAATTCACCCCTCCACTTT
CASSWRSSYNSPLHF
>NA|TRBD1|TRBJ2-7|TRBV6-5
TGTGCCAGCAGGCCACGGGACAGGGTAGGCGAGCAGTACTTC
CASRPRDRVGEQYF
>NA|TRBD1|TRBJ2-7|TRBV30
TGTGCCTGGAGTGTAGCCTTACTCTGGGACAGGGGGTTATACGAGCAGTACTTC
CAWSVALLWDRGLYEQYF
>NA|NA|TRBJ1-4|TRBV28
TGTGCCAGCAGTTCTGGAGGGACTGCTAATGAAAAACTGTTTTTT
CASSSGGTANEKLFF
>NA|NA|TRBJ1-3|TRBV7-3
TGTGCCAGCAGCTCGCCACGGGGGTATGGAAACACCATATATTTT
CASSSPRGYGNTIYF
>NA|NA|TRBJ1-4|TRBV7-2
TGTGCCAGCAGCTTAGCAGGGGCAGATGAAAAACTGTTTTTT
CASSLAGADEKLFF
>NA|NA|TRBJ1-1|TRBV29-1
TGCAGCTCCCGCTCGTCAGGGACTGAAGCTTTCTTT
CSSRSSGTEAFF
>NA|TRBD1|TRBJ2-3|TRBV9
TGTGCCAGCAGCGTGTTCTCTTCCCTGACAGGGAGCACAGATACGCAGTATTTT
CASSVFSSLTGSTDTQYF
>NA|NA|TRBJ1-1|TRBV19
TGTGCCAGCAGGAGGGGCAGGGAAAACACTGAAGCTTTCTTT
CASRRGRENTEAFF
>NA|NA|TRBJ2-5|TRBV9
TGTGCCAGCAGCGTAGAGGGGGGACCAGTTGAGACCCAGTACTTC
CASSVEGGPVETQYF
>once|NA|TRBJ2-3|TRBV20-1
TGCAGTGCTAGTGCCGGGGCGGATACGCAGTATTTT
CSASAGADTQYF
>NA|NA|TRBJ1-2|TRBV28
TGTGCCAGCCTCGAGGCGGGGGCGAAGTATTCGAGCTACACCTTC
CASLEAGAKYSSYTF
>NA|NA|TRBJ1-6|TRBV21-1
TGTGCCAGCCGCTCGTGGGGGGAAGGGTATTCACCCCTCCACTTT
CASRSWGEGYSPLHF
>NA|NA|TRBJ1-1|TRBV14
TGTGCCAGCAGCCAAGATTTTGGCACTGAAGCTTTCTTT
CASSQDFGTEAFF
>NA|NA|TRBJ1-1|TRBV5-4
TGTGCCAGCAGCTTGGCGGGATCGGTTCCGGGTGAAGCTTTCTTT
CASSLAGSVPGEAFF
>NA|NA|TRBJ1-1|TRBV11-2
TGTGCCAGCAGCTTAGTTCCCAGGGGTGGCACTGAAGCTTTCTTT
CASSLVPRGGTEAFF
>NA|NA|TRBJ2-7|TRBV5-4
TGTGCCAGCAGCCGCAAAACCGTGCAGAGCGAGCAGTACTTC
CASSRKTVQSEQYF
>NA|NA|TRBJ1-1|TRBV29-1
TGCAGCGTCCTACCAATCGGGGGTGGCACTGAAGCTTTCTTT
CSVLPIGGGTEAFF
>NA|NA|TRBJ1-1|TRBV30
TGTGCCTGGGCCGATTCGGAATCAGTCGAAGCTTTCTTT
CAWADSESVEAFF
>NA|NA|TRBJ1-1|TRBV19
TGTGCCAGTAGTATGAGATCCGGGATCCCTATGAACACTGAAGCTTTCTTT
CASSMRSGIPMNTEAFF
>NA|NA|TRBJ2-7|TRBV15
TGTGCCACCAGCAGAGAGCCAGCTACCTCCTACGAGCAGTACTTC
CATSREPATSYEQYF
>NA|TRBD2|TRBJ2-1|TRBV6-2/TRBV6-3
TGTGCCAGCAGTTTTATTATAGCGGGCTTAGCCAATGAGCAGTTCTTC
CASSFIIAGLANEQFF
>NA|NA|TRBJ1-3|TRBV6-5
TGTGCCAGCACTCCTGGGGGGGTCTTGGGAAACACCATATATTTT
CASTPGGVLGNTIYF
>medium-sized|NA|TRBJ2-6|TRBV3-1/TRBV3-2
TGTGCCAGCAGTCTCTACATAATACGGGGTGTGGGTGACTCTGGGGCCAACGTCCTGACTTTC
CASSLYIIRGVGDSGANVLTF
>NA|NA|TRBJ2-2|TRBV6-2/TRBV6-3
TGTGCCAGCAGCCCCACCGGGGAGCTGTTTTTT
CASSPTGELFF
>once|NA|TRBJ2-3|TRBV7-8
TGTGCCAGCAGCCGAGAGCGTCTGTCGCGGGATACGCAGTATTTT
CASSRERLSRDTQYF
>NA|NA|TRBJ1-6|TRBV2
TGTGCCATCGAAGGGGGAGGGTATTCACCCCTCCACTTT
CAIEGGGYSPLHF
>NA|NA|TRBJ1-2|TRBV19
TGTGCCAGTAGCGGACCTCCCGGAGGCTATGGCTACACCTTC
CASSGPPGGYGYTF